The 9 T cell receptor beta chains in this list originate from one sample, sequenced in a study of identical twins. MiXCR was run by TCRdb on the 5' RACE reads, yielding one entry per CDR3 protein. The sample includes a few hundred thousand distinct CDR3 sequences, more than 9% of them seen just once. Material for sequencing was memory T cells sorted from blood. Receptor source: a man in his forties or fifties in good health.

Points on this clonotype: Being one base from a much bigger clone, this may be a read error. The J gene is TRBJ2-2, the V gene TRBV7-7; 11 bases agree with TRBD2. This CDR3 spans 15 amino acids. Germline V CDR1 and CDR2: SSHAT, FNYEAQ (reference sequence). The CDR3 protein is CASSISGRATGVLFF. The CDR3 DNA is TGTGCCAGCAGCATTAGCGGGAGGGCCACCGGGGTGCTGTTTTTT.

This sequence joins TRBV12-3 or TRBV12-4 and TRBJ2-5; 8 bases are a match to TRBD2. The CDR3 sequence is 15 residues long. The V and J ends lost 2 bases and 5 bases, in that order; junction bases with no gene match: 7. Here the CDR3 reads CASSLRRGGLETQYF. DNA for the CDR3: TGTGCCAGCAGTTTACGCCGGGGGGGCCTTGAGACCCAGTACTTC.

This clonotype was seen many times. This rearrangement joins TRBV7-8 to TRBJ2-5; 8 nucleotides agree with TRBD1. The ends lost 4 bases at V and 5 bases at J; junction bases unmatched: 6. Germline V gene sequence: CDR1 SGHVS, CDR2 FQNEAQ. CDR3 length equals 14 residues. The CDR3 bases are TGTGCCAGCAGCTCAGGGGGCATTGGGGAGACCCAGTACTTC. It translates to CASSSGGIGETQYF. The full variable domain, in which reference TRBV7-8 and TRBJ2-5 provide the parts outside the CDR3, is GAGVSQSPRYKVAKRGQDVALRCDPISGHVSLFWYQQALGQGPEFLTYFQNEAQLDKSGLPSDRFFAERPEGSVSTLKIQRTQQEDSAVYLCASSSGGIGETQYFGPGTRLLVL.

This clonotype was observed at least ten times. The rearrangement joins TRBV7-9 to TRBJ2-2; 8 bases line up with TRBD1. V shed 5 bases, J shed 0 bases, and the junction held 5 bases outside the gene matches. Looked up from germline, CDR1 is SEHNR and CDR2 is FQNEAQ (reference sequence). The CDR3 is 16 residues long. Written as DNA, the CDR3 is TGTGCCAGCAGCCCCAGGGGGCAGTCGAACACCGGGGAGCTGTTTTTT. Translation: CASSPRGQSNTGELFF.

This clonotype was recorded many times. This chain uses TRBV7-2 with TRBJ2-7; TRBD1 agrees at 9 bases. Germline values: CDR1 SGHTA, CDR2 FQGNSA. With 5 bases clipped from V and 3 bases from J, the junction kept 8 bases outside the gene matches. There are 15 residues in the CDR3. The CDR3 bases are TGTGCCAGCAGCCCTTCCGGGACAGGGTACTACGAGCAGTACTTC. Translating gives CASSPSGTGYYEQYF.

This clonotype was picked up many times. CDR3 protein: CASSSSGALGYTF. The CDR3 bases are TGTGCCAGCAGTTCGTCAGGGGCTCTGGGCTACACCTTC. The gene calls are TRBV12-3 or TRBV12-4 and TRBJ1-2; TRBD1 is a possible D gene (6 bases). CDR3 length: 13 amino acids. Trimming took off 4 bases at V and 8 bases at J, with 14 bases between the two ends.

This clonotype was counted at least ten times. This chain links TRBV11-1 with TRBJ2-1; D remains ambiguous. V was shortened by 3 bases and J by 2 bases, with 11 bases between the two germline ends. The CDR3 consists of 15 residues. Germline V gene lookup returns CDR1 SGHAT and CDR2 FQDESV (reference sequence). This CDR3 reads CASSLGRTAYNEQFF. For the CDR3, the DNA is TGTGCCAGCAGCTTGGGCCGGACCGCCTACAATGAGCAGTTCTTC.

This clonotype was recorded at least ten times. The rearrangement links TRBV12-3 or TRBV12-4 to TRBJ2-2; D call uncertain. This CDR3 region has 12 residues. V was trimmed by 3 bases and J by 6 bases, leaving 5 bases between them. CDR3 residues: CASSFGPGELFF. The CDR3 nucleotides are TGTGCCAGCAGTTTCGGACCCGGGGAGCTGTTTTTT.

This clonotype was counted between two and nine times. The chain employs TRBV7-6 and TRBJ2-7, with a tentative D call TRBD1 (7 bases). Trimming took 1 base from V and 3 from J, leaving 13 bases between them. The CDR3 has 15 amino acids. CDR1 SGHVS and CDR2 FNYEAQ come from the germline V gene. This chain's CDR3 is CASSLVTGDSYEQYF. The CDR3, as DNA: TGTGCCAGCAGCTTAGTAACGGGGGACAGCTACGAGCAGTACTTC.